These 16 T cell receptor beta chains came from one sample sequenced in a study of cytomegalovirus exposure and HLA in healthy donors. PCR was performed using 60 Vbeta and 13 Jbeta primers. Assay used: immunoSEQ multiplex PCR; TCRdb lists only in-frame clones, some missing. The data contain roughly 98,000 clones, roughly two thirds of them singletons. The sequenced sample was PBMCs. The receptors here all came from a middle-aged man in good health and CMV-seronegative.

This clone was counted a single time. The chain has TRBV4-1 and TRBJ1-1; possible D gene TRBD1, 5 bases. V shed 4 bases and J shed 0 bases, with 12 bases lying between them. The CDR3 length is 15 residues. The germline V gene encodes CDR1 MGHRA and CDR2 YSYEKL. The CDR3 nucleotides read TGCGCCAGCAGCCGTAAAACAGGCATGAACACTGAAGCTTTCTTT. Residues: CASSRKTGMNTEAFF.

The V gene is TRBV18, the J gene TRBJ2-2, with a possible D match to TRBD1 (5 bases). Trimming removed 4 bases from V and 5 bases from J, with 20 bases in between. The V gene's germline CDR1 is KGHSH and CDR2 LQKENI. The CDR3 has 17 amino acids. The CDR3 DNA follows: TGTGCCAGCTCACTATATGACAGTCAAAAGGGGACCGGGGAGCTGTTTTTT. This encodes CASSLYDSQKGTGELFF.

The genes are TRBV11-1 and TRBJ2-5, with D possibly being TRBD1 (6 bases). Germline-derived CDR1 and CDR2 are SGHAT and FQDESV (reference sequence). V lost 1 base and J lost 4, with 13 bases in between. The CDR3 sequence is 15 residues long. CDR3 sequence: CASSLGPEGGETQYF. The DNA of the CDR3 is TGTGCCAGCAGCTTAGGGCCGGAAGGGGGAGAGACCCAGTACTTC. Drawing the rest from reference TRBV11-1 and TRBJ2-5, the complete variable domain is EAEVAQSPRYKITEKSQAVAFWCDPISGHATLYWYRQILGQGPELLVQFQDESVVDDSQLPKDRFSAERLKGVDSTLKIQPAELGDSAMYLCASSLGPEGGETQYFGPGTRLLVL.

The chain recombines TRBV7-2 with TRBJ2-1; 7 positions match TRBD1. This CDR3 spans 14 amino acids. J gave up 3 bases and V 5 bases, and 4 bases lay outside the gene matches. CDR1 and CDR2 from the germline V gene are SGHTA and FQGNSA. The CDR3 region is CASSPDRSYNEQFF. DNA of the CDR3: TGTGCCAGCAGCCCGGACAGGAGCTACAATGAGCAGTTCTTC.

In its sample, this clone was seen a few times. The CDR3 DNA reads as TGTGCCAGCAGTCTAAGACTAGCGCAAGAGACCCAGTACTTC. Its translation is CASSLRLAQETQYF. The chain links TRBV6-5 to TRBJ2-5; TRBD2 agrees at 8 bases. Losses at the gene ends were 5 bases for V and 2 bases for J; bases not matched to a gene: 4. Per the germline V gene, CDR1 is MNHEY and CDR2 is SVGAGI. This CDR3 is built from 14 residues.

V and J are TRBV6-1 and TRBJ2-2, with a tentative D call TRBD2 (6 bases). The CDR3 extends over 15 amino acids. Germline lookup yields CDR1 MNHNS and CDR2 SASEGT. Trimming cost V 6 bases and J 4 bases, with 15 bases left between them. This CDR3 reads CASRTSQQSTGELFF. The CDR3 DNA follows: TGTGCCAGCAGAACTAGCCAGCAGAGCACCGGGGAGCTGTTTTTT.

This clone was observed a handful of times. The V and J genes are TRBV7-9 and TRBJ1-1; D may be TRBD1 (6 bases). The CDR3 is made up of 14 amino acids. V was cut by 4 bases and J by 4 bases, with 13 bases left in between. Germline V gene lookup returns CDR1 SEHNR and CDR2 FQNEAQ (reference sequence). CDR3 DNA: TGTGCCAGCAGCTCCGCTACAGGGTTCACTGAAGCTTTCTTT. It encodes CASSSATGFTEAFF.

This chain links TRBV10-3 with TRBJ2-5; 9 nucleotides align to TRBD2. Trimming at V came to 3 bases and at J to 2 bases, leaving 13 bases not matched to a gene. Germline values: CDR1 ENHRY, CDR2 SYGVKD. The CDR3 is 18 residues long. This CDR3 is CAISERALAGQLQETQYF. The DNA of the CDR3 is TGTGCCATCAGTGAACGGGCTCTAGCGGGACAACTACAAGAGACCCAGTACTTC.

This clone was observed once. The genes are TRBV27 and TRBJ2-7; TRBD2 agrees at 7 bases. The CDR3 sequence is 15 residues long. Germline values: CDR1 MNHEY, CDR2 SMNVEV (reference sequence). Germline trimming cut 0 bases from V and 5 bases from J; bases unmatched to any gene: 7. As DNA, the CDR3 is TGTGCCAGCAGTTTATCTTGGGAGGGCTACAACGAGCAGTACTTC. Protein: CASSLSWEGYNEQYF.

The CDR3, as DNA: TGCGCCAGCAGCCAGCAGGACACCTCCTACGAGCAGTACTTC. Translating gives CASSQQDTSYEQYF. The rearrangement joins TRBV4-1 to TRBJ2-7; D is perhaps TRBD1 (5 bases). The CDR3 loop spans 14 amino acids. With 3 bases removed from V and 0 bases from J, the gap between germline ends came to 9 bases. Germline lookup yields CDR1 MGHRA and CDR2 YSYEKL.

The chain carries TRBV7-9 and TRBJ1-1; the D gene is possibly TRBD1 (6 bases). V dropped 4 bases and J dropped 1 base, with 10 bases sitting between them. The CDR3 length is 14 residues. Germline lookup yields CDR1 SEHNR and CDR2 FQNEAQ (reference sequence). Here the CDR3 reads CASSYGRGNTEAFF. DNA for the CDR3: TGTGCCAGCAGCTACGGCAGGGGGAACACTGAAGCTTTCTTT. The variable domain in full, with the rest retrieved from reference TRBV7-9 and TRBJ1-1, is DTGVSQNPRHKITKRGQNVTFRCDPISEHNRLYWYRQTLGQGPEFLTYFQNEAQLEKSRLLSDRFSAERPKGSFSTLEIQRTEQGDSAMYLCASSYGRGNTEAFFGQGTRLTVV.

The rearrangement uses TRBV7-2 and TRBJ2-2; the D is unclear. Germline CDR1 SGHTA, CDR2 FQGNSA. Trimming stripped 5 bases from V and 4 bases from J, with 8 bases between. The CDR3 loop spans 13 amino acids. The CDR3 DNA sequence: TGTGCCAGCAGCCCCCTCGGCACCGGGGAGCTGTTTTTT. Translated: CASSPLGTGELFF.

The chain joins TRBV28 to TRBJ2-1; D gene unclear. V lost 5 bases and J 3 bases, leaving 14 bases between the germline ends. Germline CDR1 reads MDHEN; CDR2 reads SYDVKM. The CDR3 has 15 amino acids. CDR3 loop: CASSPRGGYYNEQFF. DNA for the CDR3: TGTGCCAGCAGTCCCCGCGGCGGCTACTACAATGAGCAGTTCTTC.

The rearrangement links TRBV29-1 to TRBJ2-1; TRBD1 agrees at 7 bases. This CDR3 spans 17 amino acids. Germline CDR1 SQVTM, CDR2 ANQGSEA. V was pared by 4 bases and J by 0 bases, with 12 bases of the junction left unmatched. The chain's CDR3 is CSVGGLQGFNSYNEQFF. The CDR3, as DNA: TGCAGCGTTGGAGGTCTACAGGGGTTCAACTCCTACAATGAGCAGTTCTTC.

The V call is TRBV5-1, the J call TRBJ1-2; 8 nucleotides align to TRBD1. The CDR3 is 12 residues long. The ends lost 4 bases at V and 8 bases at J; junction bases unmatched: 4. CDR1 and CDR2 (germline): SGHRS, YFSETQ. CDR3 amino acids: CASSPGTGGYTF. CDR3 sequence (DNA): TGCGCCAGCAGCCCGGGGACAGGCGGCTACACCTTC.

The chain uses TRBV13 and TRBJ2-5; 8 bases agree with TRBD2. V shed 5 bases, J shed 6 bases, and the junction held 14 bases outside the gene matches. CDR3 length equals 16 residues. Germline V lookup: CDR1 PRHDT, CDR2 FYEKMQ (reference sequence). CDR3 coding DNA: TGTGCCAGCAGCGTTTATTCGGGGGGGCCCACTAAGACCCAGTACTTC. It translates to CASSVYSGGPTKTQYF.